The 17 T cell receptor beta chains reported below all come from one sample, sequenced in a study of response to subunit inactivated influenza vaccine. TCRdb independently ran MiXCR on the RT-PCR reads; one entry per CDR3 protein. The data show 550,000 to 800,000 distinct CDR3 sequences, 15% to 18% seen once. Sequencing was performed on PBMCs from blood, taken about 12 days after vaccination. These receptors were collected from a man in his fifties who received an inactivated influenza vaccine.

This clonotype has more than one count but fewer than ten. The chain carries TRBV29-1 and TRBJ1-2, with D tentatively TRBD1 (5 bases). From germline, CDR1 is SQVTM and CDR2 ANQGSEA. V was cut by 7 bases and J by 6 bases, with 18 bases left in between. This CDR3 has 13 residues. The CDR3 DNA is TGCAGCGCTTACGACAGAGCCTGGGATGGCTACACCTTC. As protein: CSAYDRAWDGYTF. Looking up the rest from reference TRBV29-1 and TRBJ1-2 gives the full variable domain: SAVISQKPSRDICQRGTSLTIQCQVDSQVTMMFWYRQQPGQSLTLIATANQGSEATYESGFVIDKFPISRPNLTFSTLTVSNMSPEDSSIYLCSAYDRAWDGYTFGSGTRLTVV.

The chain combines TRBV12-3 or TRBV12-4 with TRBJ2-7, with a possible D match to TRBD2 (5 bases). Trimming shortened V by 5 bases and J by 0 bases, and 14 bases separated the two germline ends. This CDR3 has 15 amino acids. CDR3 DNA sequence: TGTGCCAGCAGTCAAAAACTTGGGAGCTCCTACGAGCAGTACTTC. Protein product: CASSQKLGSSYEQYF.

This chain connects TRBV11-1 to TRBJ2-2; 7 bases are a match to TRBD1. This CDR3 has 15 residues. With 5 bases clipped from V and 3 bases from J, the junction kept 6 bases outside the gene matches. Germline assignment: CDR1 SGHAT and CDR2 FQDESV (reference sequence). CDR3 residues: CASSRRQGYTGELFF. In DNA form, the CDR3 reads TGTGCCAGCAGCCGAAGACAGGGCTACACCGGGGAGCTGTTTTTT.

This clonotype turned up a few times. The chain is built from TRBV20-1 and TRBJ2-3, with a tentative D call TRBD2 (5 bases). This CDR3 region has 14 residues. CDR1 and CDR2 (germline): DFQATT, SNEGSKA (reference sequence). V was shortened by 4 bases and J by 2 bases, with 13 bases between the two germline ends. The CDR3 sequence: CSATGLHPTDTQYF. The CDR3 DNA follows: TGCAGTGCTACTGGACTCCACCCCACAGATACGCAGTATTTT.

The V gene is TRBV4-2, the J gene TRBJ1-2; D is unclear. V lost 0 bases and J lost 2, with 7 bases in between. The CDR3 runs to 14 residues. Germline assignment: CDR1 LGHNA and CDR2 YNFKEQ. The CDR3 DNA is TGTGCCAGCAGCCAAGATGTCCGGAACTATGGCTACACCTTC. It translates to CASSQDVRNYGYTF.

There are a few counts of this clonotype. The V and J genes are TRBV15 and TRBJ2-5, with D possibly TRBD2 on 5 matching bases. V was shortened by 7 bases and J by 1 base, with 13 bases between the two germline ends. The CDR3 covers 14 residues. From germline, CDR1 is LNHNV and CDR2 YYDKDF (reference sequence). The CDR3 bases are TGTGCCACCAACCGGGTGGCGGGCCAAGAGACCCAGTACTTC. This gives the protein CATNRVAGQETQYF.

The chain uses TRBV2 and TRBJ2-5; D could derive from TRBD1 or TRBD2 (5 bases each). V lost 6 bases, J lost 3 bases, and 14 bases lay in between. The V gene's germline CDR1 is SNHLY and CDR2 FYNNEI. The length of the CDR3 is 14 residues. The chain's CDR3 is CASSVGRNEETQYF. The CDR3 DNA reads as TGTGCCAGCAGCGTGGGACGGAATGAAGAGACCCAGTACTTC.

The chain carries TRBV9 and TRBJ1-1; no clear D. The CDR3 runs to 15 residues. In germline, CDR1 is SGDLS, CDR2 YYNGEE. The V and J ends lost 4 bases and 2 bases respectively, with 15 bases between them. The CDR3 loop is CASSPIGLLNTEAFF. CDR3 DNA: TGTGCCAGCAGCCCCATCGGGCTCCTCAACACTGAAGCTTTCTTT.

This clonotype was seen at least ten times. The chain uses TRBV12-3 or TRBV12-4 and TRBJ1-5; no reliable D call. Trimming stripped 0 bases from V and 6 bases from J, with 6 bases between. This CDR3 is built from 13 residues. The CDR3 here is CASSLAPLQPQHF. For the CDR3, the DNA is TGTGCCAGCAGTTTAGCCCCTCTTCAGCCCCAGCATTTT.

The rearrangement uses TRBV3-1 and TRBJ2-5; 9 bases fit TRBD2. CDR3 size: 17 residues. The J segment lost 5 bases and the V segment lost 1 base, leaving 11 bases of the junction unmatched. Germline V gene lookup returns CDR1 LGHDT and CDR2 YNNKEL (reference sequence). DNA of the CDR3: TGTGCCAGCAGCCAAGGTGACATAGCGGGGGTTAAGGAGACCCAGTACTTC. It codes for CASSQGDIAGVKETQYF.

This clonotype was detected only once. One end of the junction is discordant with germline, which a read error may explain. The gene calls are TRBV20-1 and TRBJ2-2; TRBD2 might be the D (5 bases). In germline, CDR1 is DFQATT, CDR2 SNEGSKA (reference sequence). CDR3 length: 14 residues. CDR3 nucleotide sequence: TGCAGTACTAGAGATCCAAGACTGAGCGGGGAGCTGTTTTTT. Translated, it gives CSTRDPRLSGELFF.

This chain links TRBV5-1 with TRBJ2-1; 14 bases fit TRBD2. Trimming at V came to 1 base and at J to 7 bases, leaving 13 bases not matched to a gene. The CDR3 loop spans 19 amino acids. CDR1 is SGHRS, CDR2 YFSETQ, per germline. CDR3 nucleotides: TGCGCCAGCAGCTTGCGGCGACTAGCGGGGGGGTTTGCGAGGAATGAGCAGTTCTTC. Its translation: CASSLRRLAGGFARNEQFF.

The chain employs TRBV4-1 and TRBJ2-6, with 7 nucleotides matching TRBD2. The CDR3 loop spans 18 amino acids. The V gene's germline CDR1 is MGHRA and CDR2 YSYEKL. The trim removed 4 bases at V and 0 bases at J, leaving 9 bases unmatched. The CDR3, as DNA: TGCGCCAGCAGCCTGGAAGCTAGCGGACACTCTGGGGCCAACGTCCTGACTTTC. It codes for CASSLEASGHSGANVLTF.

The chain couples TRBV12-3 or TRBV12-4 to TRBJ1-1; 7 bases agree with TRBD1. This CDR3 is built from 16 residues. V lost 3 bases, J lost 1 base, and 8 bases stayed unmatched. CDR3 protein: CASSFAQGGRNTEAFF. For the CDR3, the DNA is TGTGCCAGCAGTTTCGCCCAGGGGGGCAGGAACACTGAAGCTTTCTTT.

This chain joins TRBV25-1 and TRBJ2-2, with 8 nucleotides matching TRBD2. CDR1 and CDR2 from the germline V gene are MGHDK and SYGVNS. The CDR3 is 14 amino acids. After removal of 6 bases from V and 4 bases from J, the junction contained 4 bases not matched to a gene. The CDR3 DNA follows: TGTGCCAGCAGGAAGAGCGGGAGCACCGGGGAGCTGTTTTTT. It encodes CASRKSGSTGELFF. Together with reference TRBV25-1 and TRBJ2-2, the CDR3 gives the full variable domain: EADIYQTPRYLVIGTGKKITLECSQTMGHDKMYWYQQDPGMELHLIHYSYGVNSTEKGDLSSESTVSRIRTEHFPLTLESARPSHTSQYLCASRKSGSTGELFFGEGSRLTVL.

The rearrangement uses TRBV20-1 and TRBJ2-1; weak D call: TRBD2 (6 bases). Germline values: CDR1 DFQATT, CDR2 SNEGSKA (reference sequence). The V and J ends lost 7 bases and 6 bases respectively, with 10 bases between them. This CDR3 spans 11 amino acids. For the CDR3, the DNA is TGCAGTGTACGGGGGTTCAATGAGCAGTTCTTC. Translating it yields CSVRGFNEQFF.

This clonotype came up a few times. CDR3 sequence: CASSLRSQGNEQFF. In DNA form, the CDR3 reads TGTGCCAGCAGTTTAAGGTCCCAGGGCAATGAGCAGTTCTTC. This chain connects TRBV12-3 or TRBV12-4 to TRBJ2-1, with D perhaps matching TRBD1 (5 bases). The CDR3 spans 14 residues. Trimming left V 2 bases short and J 6 bases short, with 11 bases between.